Each of the 14 T cell receptor beta chains below was sequenced from the same sample in a study of T cells in Graves' hyperthyroidism and ophthalmopathy. The investigators amplified TCR beta CDR3 regions from RNA transcripts. Using the HTBI primer set, a first-round RT-PCR was run on the TCR CDR3. TCRdb re-derived calls from the multiplex PCR reads in MiXCR, one entry per CDR3 protein. The sample carries about half a million distinct CDR3 sequences, roughly 23% recorded once. The specimen was blood. The receptors were gathered from a woman between 65 and 79 years old with Graves' ophthalmopathy.

This chain connects TRBV9 to TRBJ2-5; 9 nucleotides line up with TRBD1. The end of the DNA fits TRBJ2-1 better, so the J call may be wrong. Germline V lookup: CDR1 SGDLS, CDR2 YYNGEE. The CDR3 length is 14 residues. Here the CDR3 reads CASSDTGGAETQFF. CDR3 nucleotide sequence: TGTGCCAGCAGCGACACAGGGGGCGCGGAGACCCAGTTCTTC.

About this clonotype itself: A clone one base away is much larger, so this may be a read error. The conserved phenylalanine or tryptophan normally closing the CDR3 is absent here, so this likely arose from a read error. Because the CDR3's place on the DNA is in doubt, the DNA is left out and the CDR3 is given as listed by TCRdb. The V gene is TRBV12-3 or TRBV12-4, the J gene TRBJ1-5; the tabulated D call, TRBD1, remains unverified against the DNA. A total of 15 residues make up the CDR3, ends included. The CDR3 is CASSTSTGGNQPQHL.

The rearrangement links TRBV7-2 to TRBJ2-7; 7 nucleotides align to TRBD1. Germline trimming cut 6 bases from V and 0 bases from J; bases unmatched to any gene: 23. The germline CDR1 and CDR2 sequences are SGHTA and FQGNSA. This CDR3 has 20 amino acids. The CDR3 protein is CASSKRPPGQRPTGSYEQYF. Here the CDR3 DNA reads TGTGCCAGCAGTAAAAGACCTCCGGGACAGCGGCCAACTGGCTCCTACGAGCAGTACTTC.

The DNA for the CDR3 is TGTGCCAGCAGTGAATCGCAGGGGGCCGGGGAGCTGTTTTTT. Amino acid sequence: CASSESQGAGELFF. The gene calls are TRBV25-1 and TRBJ2-2; 7 bases align to TRBD1. Germline CDR1 and CDR2: MGHDK and SYGVNS. The V gene end was trimmed by 1 base and the J gene end by 6 bases; junction bases not matched to a gene: 2. The CDR3 runs 14 residues.

This clonotype was detected a few times. The chain carries TRBV7-6 and TRBJ2-1, with unresolved D. The CDR3 loop spans 14 amino acids. Germline values: CDR1 SGHVS, CDR2 FNYEAQ. Deletions cut 8 bases from V and 8 bases from J, with 19 bases between. The CDR3 region is CASSDPIIGDEQFF. The DNA for the CDR3 is TGTGCCAGCTCCGATCCCATTATCGGTGATGAGCAGTTCTTC.

This clonotype appeared many times. This rearrangement joins TRBV6-2 or TRBV6-3 to TRBJ1-5; TRBD1 agrees at 7 bases. The V gene's germline CDR1 is MNHEY and CDR2 SVGEGT. This CDR3 has 12 amino acids. V lost 8 bases, J lost 6 bases, and 4 bases stayed unmatched. The CDR3 loop is CASGDRVQPQHF. CDR3 nucleotide sequence: TGTGCCAGCGGCGACAGGGTTCAGCCCCAGCATTTT.

A few counts support this clonotype. In DNA, the CDR3 is TGTGCCAGCAGCCCTGACTACTGGACCGGGGAGCTGTTTTTT. Its translation is CASSPDYWTGELFF. The chain combines TRBV9 with TRBJ2-2; the D gene is possibly TRBD2 (5 bases). Germline CDR1 and CDR2: SGDLS and YYNGEE. CDR3 size: 14 residues. V was cut by 4 bases and J by 5 bases, with 12 bases left in between.

The V call is TRBV4-1, the J call TRBJ1-3, with a possible D match to TRBD1 (5 bases). CDR1 MGHRA and CDR2 YSYEKL come from the germline V gene. The CDR3 loop spans 19 amino acids. V lost 1 base to trimming and J lost 4 bases, with 23 bases between them. The CDR3 loop reads CASSQVGGVGVSLGNTIYF. The CDR3 bases are TGCGCCAGCAGCCAAGTGGGGGGGGTCGGGGTGAGCCTAGGAAACACCATATATTTT.

This clonotype was counted only a few times. The rearrangement links TRBV20-1 to TRBJ2-3, with 10 bases lining up with TRBD2. The CDR3 totals 16 residues. With V trimmed by 5 bases and J by 5 bases, 13 bases remained unmatched. Germline assignment: CDR1 DFQATT and CDR2 SNEGSKA (reference sequence). CDR3 region: CSAQIFSGRTLDTQYF. The CDR3 DNA is TGCAGTGCTCAAATTTTTAGCGGGAGGACTCTAGATACGCAGTATTTT.

This clonotype has more than one count but fewer than ten. V usage is TRBV6-2 or TRBV6-3 and J usage is TRBJ2-7; 8 bases fit TRBD2. V was clipped by 5 bases and J by 0 bases; unmatched bases: 12. In germline, CDR1 is MNHEY, CDR2 SVGEGT. The CDR3 sequence is 17 residues long. The CDR3 region is CASSDLDGREASYEQYF. CDR3 nucleotides: TGTGCCAGCAGTGATTTGGATGGGCGGGAGGCCTCCTACGAGCAGTACTTC.

This clonotype was counted ten times or more. The chain employs TRBV12-3 or TRBV12-4 and TRBJ2-3; 9 bases agree with TRBD2. V lost 7 bases to trimming and J lost 0 bases; unmatched junction nucleotides: 8. The CDR3 extends over 16 amino acids. CDR3 sequence: CASILSGSGSTDTQYF. CDR3 bases: TGTGCCAGCATTCTTAGCGGGAGTGGTAGCACAGATACGCAGTATTTT.

The chain links TRBV20-1 to TRBJ1-1; weak D call: TRBD1 (5 bases). The CDR3 contains 11 residues. The V gene lost 4 bases and the J gene lost 3 bases, with 6 bases spanning the gap. The V gene's germline CDR1 is DFQATT and CDR2 SNEGSKA (reference sequence). DNA of the CDR3: TGCAGTGCTACAGGGCACACTGAAGCTTTCTTT. Translated, it gives CSATGHTEAFF.

As regards this clonotype: This could be a read error, since a much larger clone is one nucleotide away. The chain joins TRBV27 to TRBJ2-7, with a tentative D call TRBD2 (6 bases). V was clipped by 0 bases and J by 1 base, with 13 bases between them. The CDR3 runs 16 residues. Germline-derived CDR1 and CDR2 are MNHEY and SMNVEV (reference sequence). The CDR3 DNA follows: TGTGCCAGCAGTTTATCTGGCGGGGACGCTTCCTACGAGCAGTACTTC. It translates to CASSLSGGDASYEQYF.

This clonotype was seen more than once but under ten times. The chain recombines TRBV6-1 with TRBJ1-4; unclear D gene. The CDR3 length is 14 residues. The V end was cut by 9 bases, the J end by 1 base, with 12 bases between. Germline V lookup: CDR1 MNHNS, CDR2 SASEGT. CDR3 coding DNA: TGTGCCAGTGCAACGGTTTTAACTAATGAAAAACTGTTTTTT. Protein: CASATVLTNEKLFF.